This section outlines one T cell receptor beta chain sequence together with its context. Its matching antigen is unknown. Trimming left V 4 bases short and J 2 bases short, with 9 bases between. The germline gives CDR1 GTSNPN, CDR2 SVGIG (reference sequence). The CDR3 extends over 13 amino acids. This sample was taken from a study of PD-1 blockade in classical Hodgkin lymphoma. Each patient experienced a relapse that followed autologous stem cell transplantation, and brentuximab vedotin exposure varied. The best responses consisted of complete response, partial response or progressive disease. Sequencing used immunoSEQ multiplex PCR; TCRdb keeps in-frame clones, though not all of them. The sample gives some 22,000 clones, less than 85% of which show up once; about 18% is in the top ten. Study conclusions and caveats: By C4D1, CD4+ diversity increased significantly, especially in complete responders.

The receptor's source is a human donor with classical Hodgkin lymphoma. J is TRBJ2-1 and V is TRBV30; D is uncertain. The sample in question was peripheral blood mononuclear cells (PBMCs), obtained before the second cycle of nivolumab. The CDR3 nucleotides are TGTGCCTGGAATAGACAAACCTACAATGAGCAGTTCTTC. Its protein product is CAWNRQTYNEQFF.